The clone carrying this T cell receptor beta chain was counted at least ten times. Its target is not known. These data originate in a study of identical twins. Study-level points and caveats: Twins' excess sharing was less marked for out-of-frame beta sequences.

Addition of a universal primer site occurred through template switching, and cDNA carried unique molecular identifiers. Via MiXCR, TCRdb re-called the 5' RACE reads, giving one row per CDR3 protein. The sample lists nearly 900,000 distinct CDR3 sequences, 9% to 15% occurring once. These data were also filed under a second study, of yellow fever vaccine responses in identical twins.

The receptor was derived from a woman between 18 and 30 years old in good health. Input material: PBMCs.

The CDR3 DNA reads as TGTGCCACCAGTGCGGGAAAGCGGGAAGATACGCAGTATTTT. This encodes CATSAGKREDTQYF. The chain uses TRBV24-1 and TRBJ2-3; 7 bases line up with TRBD2. This CDR3 has 14 amino acids. Germline CDR1 reads KGHDR; CDR2 reads SFDVKD. The V and J ends lost 5 bases and 5 bases, in that order; junction bases with no gene match: 6.